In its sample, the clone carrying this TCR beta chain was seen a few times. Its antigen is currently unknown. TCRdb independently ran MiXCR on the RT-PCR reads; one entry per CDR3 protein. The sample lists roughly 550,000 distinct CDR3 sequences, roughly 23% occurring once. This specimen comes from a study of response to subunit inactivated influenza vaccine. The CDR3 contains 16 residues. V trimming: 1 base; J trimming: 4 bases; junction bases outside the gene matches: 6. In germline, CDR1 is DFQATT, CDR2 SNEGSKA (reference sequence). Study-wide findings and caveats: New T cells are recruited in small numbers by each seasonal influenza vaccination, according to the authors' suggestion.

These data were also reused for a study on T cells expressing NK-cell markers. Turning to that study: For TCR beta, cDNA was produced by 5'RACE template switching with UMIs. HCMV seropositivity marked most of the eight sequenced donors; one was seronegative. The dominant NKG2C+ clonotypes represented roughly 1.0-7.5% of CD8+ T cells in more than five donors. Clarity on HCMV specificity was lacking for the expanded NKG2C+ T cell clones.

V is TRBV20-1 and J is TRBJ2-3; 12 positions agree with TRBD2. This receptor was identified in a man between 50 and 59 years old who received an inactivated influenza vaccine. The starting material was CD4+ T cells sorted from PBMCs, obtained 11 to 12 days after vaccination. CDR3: CSARGLAGVWADTQYF. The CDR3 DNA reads TGCAGTGCTAGAGGACTAGCGGGAGTTTGGGCAGATACGCAGTATTTT.